The table lists the clone carrying this T cell receptor (beta chain) with a few counts. Antigen specificity is unknown. This CDR3 is built from 12 residues. Per germline, CDR1 ENHRY and CDR2 SYGVKD. V shed 6 bases and J shed 9 bases, with 9 bases lying between them. The source of the sample is a study of radiation and T cells in renal cell carcinoma. Whole-study context: Nephrectomy followed 15 Gy stereotactic body radiation by 4 weeks. General study results and limits: In blood, top tumor clones expanded by 2 weeks, shrinking by 4.

Sequencing was performed with immunoSEQ multiplex PCR; in TCRdb, only in-frame clones are kept and a portion is missing. Altogether roughly 120,000 clones are present, about 81% being singletons, with the ten largest covering around 1.8%. Time point specified: blood 2 weeks post-SBRT. Treatment given: 15 Gy SBRT to primary tumor, nephrectomy 4 weeks later. After SBRT, blood was collected at 2 and 4 weeks, plus baseline. The rearrangement uses TRBV10-3 and TRBJ1-6, with no clear D. The sequence came from a woman aged 55-69 years with renal cell carcinoma. The sequencing used blood, collected from a patient whose treatment included radiotherapy and nephrectomy. CDR3 amino acids: CAIRERTSPLHF. The CDR3 DNA is TGTGCCATCAGAGAAAGGACTTCACCCCTCCACTTT.